This T cell receptor beta chain was profiled in a study of T-cell reconstitution after alpha-beta-depleted transplantation in children. Germline CDR1 and CDR2: DFQATT and SNEGSKA (reference sequence). The CDR3 is 16 residues long. The V gene lost 2 bases and the J gene lost 3 bases, with 20 bases spanning the gap. Construction of the TCRbeta library involved unique molecular identifiers. TCRdb fed the PCR reads into MiXCR, producing one record per CDR3 protein. The sample includes approximately 510,000 distinct CDR3 sequences, approximately 16% of them seen just once. This clonotype was seen more than once but under ten times.

The sequencing here drew on PBMCs from the stem cell graft donor, taken from the stem cell graft. The TCR was taken from a human donor who donated a stem cell graft to a child with acute lymphoblastic leukemia. The J gene is TRBJ2-7, the V gene TRBV20-1; D is possibly TRBD2 (6 bases). CDR3 sequence: CSARNLGGPYDYEQYF. The CDR3 DNA reads TGCAGTGCTAGAAATCTTGGAGGGCCTTACGACTACGAGCAGTACTTC.